This TCR beta chain was sequenced during a study of vaccination and CD4 T cells after COVID-19. Sequenced with the Oncomine TCR Beta short-read assay was DNA taken from cultured CD4+ T cells. Each CDR3 protein is one row after TCRdb ran MiXCR on the PCR reads. The profile shows around 23,000 distinct CDR3 sequences, around a third of them singletons. Time point in this sample: late sampling 161 to 241 days after vaccination in a few convalescent patients. The treatment: approximately 11-day PBMC culture with coronavirus spike peptide pools or control peptides (ViraFEST assay). V lost 3 bases, J lost 7 bases, and 1 base stayed unmatched. CDR1 is KGHDR, CDR2 SFDVKD, per germline. This CDR3 region has 12 residues. This clonotype showed up many times. What it binds is unknown.

The chain joins TRBV24-1 to TRBJ1-1, with 7 positions matching TRBD1. The specimen was CD4+ T cells from blood, cultured in vitro, collected about 7 months after SARS-CoV-2 vaccination. The receptor comes from a human donor who had recovered from COVID-19. This chain's CDR3 is CATSDGDSEAFF. CDR3 DNA sequence: TGTGCCACCAGTGATGGGGACAGTGAAGCTTTCTTT.